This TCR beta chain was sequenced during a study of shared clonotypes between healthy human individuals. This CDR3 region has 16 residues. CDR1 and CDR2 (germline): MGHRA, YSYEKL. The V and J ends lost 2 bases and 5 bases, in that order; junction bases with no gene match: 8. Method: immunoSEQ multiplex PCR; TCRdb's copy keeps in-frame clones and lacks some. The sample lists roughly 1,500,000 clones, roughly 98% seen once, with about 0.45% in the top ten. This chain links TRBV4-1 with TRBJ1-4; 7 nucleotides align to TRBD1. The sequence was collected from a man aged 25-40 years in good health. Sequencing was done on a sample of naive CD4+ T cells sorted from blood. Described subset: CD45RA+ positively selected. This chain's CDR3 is CASSQSPGTVNEKLFF. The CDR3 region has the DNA TGCGCCAGCAGCCAATCACCCGGGACAGTGAATGAAAAACTGTTTTTT.